This T cell receptor beta chain was recorded in a study of T cells expressing NK-cell markers. Reprocessing the 5' RACE reads, TCRdb reports a single entry for every CDR3 protein and omits DNA. The ten top clones account for more than 1.4%, within a sample of under 600,000 distinct CDR3 sequences. What was sequenced was blood T cells: a sorted CD56 or NKG2C T cell subset, CD4+ or CD8+ T cells, or bulk PBMC T cells (not recorded which). The TCR was taken from a woman aged 45-60 years in good health.

The CDR3 sequence: CASRGQGSGPQHF. This chain uses TRBV25-1 with TRBJ1-5; TCRdb reports TRBD1, a call that lacks DNA to check it against. The germline CDR1 and CDR2 sequences are MGHDK and SYGVNS. CDR3 length equals 13 residues.